What follows are 27 T cell receptor beta chains derived from one specimen sequenced in a study of CD8+CD57+ T cells in acquired aplastic anemia. The patients chosen for sequencing had shown expansion of CD8+CD57+ cells (detected by flow cytometry). Genomic DNA provided the template from which TCR beta VDJ and CDR3 profiles were obtained. TCRdb reprocessed the reads via MiXCR and lists one record per CDR3 protein. In the table there are 160,000 or so distinct CDR3 sequences, around 43% of which are singletons. Sequenced sample: sorted CD4+, CD8+, or CD8+CD57+ T cells (not recorded which) from PBMCs. Receptors were obtained from a human donor with aplastic anemia.

There are many counts of this clonotype. This chain uses TRBV11-3 with TRBJ2-2, with a tentative D call TRBD1 (5 bases). CDR1 and CDR2 from the germline V gene are SGHNT and YENEEA. Trimming stripped 1 base from V and 5 bases from J, with 11 bases between. The CDR3 has 15 amino acids. CDR3 bases: TGTGCCAGCAGCTTAGCCCACAGGTCGACCGGGGAGCTGTTTTTT. Protein: CASSLAHRSTGELFF.

This clonotype was recorded a few times. The gene calls are TRBV3-1 and TRBJ2-5; possibly TRBD2 for D (6 bases). The CDR3 totals 17 residues. Germline CDR1 LGHDT, CDR2 YNNKEL (reference sequence). Trimming shortened V by 2 bases and J by 5 bases, and 21 bases separated the two germline ends. The CDR3 sequence: CASSQSSGTRSTETQYF. In DNA form, the CDR3 reads TGTGCCAGCAGCCAATCATCCGGGACTCGCTCTACGGAGACCCAGTACTTC.

In this sample, this clonotype turned up many times. The chain employs TRBV7-9 and TRBJ2-3; D is perhaps TRBD1 (5 bases). CDR3 length: 16 residues. Germline CDR1 SEHNR, CDR2 FQNEAQ (reference sequence). V lost 1 base, J lost 0 bases, and 11 bases lay in between. The CDR3 sequence is CASSLGAQGSTDTQYF. In DNA form, the CDR3 reads TGTGCCAGCAGCTTAGGGGCTCAGGGTAGCACAGATACGCAGTATTTT.

The chain joins TRBV3-1 to TRBJ1-4, with TRBD1 matching over 9 bases. Trimming removed 4 bases from V and 8 bases from J; junction bases left unmatched: 5. Germline values: CDR1 LGHDT, CDR2 YNNKEL (reference sequence). This CDR3 contains 14 residues. This CDR3 reads CASSLQGAREKLFF. CDR3 nucleotide sequence: TGTGCCAGCAGCCTACAGGGGGCGCGAGAAAAACTGTTTTTT.

The chain's CDR3 is CASSQDGTSSRETQYF. CDR3 sequence (DNA): TGCGCCAGCAGCCAAGATGGGACTTCGAGTAGGGAGACCCAGTACTTC. V usage is TRBV4-3 and J usage is TRBJ2-5; TRBD2 is a possible D gene (6 bases). Per germline, CDR1 LGHNA and CDR2 YSLEER. The length of the CDR3 is 16 residues. Trimming took 0 bases from V and 5 from J, leaving 16 bases between them.

As concerns this clonotype: Lacking the conserved final phenylalanine or tryptophan, this CDR3 likely reflects a read error. J is TRBJ2-2 and V is TRBV10-3; TRBD1 might be the D (6 bases). CDR3 size: 14 residues. Germline V CDR1 and CDR2: ENHRY, SYGVKD. CDR3 bases: TGTGCCGTCAGGGGCAGGGGGAACACCGGGGAGCTGTTTCTT. This codes for CAVRGRGNTGELFL.

There are a few counts of this clonotype. This rearrangement joins TRBV12-5 to TRBJ2-2; D not resolved. CDR3 length: 16 residues. In germline, CDR1 is LGHNT, CDR2 FRNRAP. The V end lost 3 bases, the J end lost 1 base, and 12 bases lay between the germline ends. The CDR3 nucleotides are TGTGCTAGTGGTTTTTCCAGAGACCTGAACACCGGGGAGCTGTTTTTT. Translating it yields CASGFSRDLNTGELFF.

This clonotype was seen repeatedly, ten times or more. The rearrangement links TRBV25-1 to TRBJ2-5; D perhaps matches TRBD2 (6 bases). CDR1 and CDR2 (germline): MGHDK, SYGVNS. V was shortened by 1 base and J by 2 bases, with 14 bases between the two germline ends. CDR3 size: 16 residues. CDR3 protein: CASSESGGIEQETQYF. CDR3 DNA: TGTGCCAGCAGTGAATCTGGCGGGATTGAGCAAGAGACCCAGTACTTC.

The chain carries TRBV5-1 and TRBJ2-7; TRBD1 aligns across 8 bases. Unmatched junction bases numbered 10, after V lost 9 bases and J lost 2 bases. This CDR3 comprises 14 residues. Germline values: CDR1 SGHRS, CDR2 YFSETQ. As DNA, the CDR3 is TGCGCCACATCAAGGACAGGGAGCCCCTACGAGCAGTACGTC. Its translation: CATSRTGSPYEQYV.

In this sample, this clonotype turned up many times. V and J are TRBV9 and TRBJ2-1, with D uncertain. The germline V and J ends were trimmed by 3 bases and 0 bases, with 16 bases remaining between them. Germline loops: CDR1 SGDLS, CDR2 YYNGEE. CDR3 length: 17 amino acids. The CDR3 DNA sequence: TGTGCCAGCAGCGCCCGTGGGTCGCTGAACTCCTACAATGAGCAGTTCTTC. Translating gives CASSARGSLNSYNEQFF.

The chain recombines TRBV25-1 with TRBJ1-2; possibly TRBD1 for D (5 bases). This CDR3 has 16 residues. V was cut by 7 bases and J by 7 bases, with 25 bases left in between. The germline gives CDR1 MGHDK, CDR2 SYGVNS. CDR3 region: CASNAGWGGVLCGYTF. DNA of the CDR3: TGTGCCAGCAACGCCGGATGGGGGGGGGTCTTGTGTGGCTACACCTTC.

For this clonotype: This could be a read error, since a much larger clone is one nucleotide away. V and J are TRBV5-1 and TRBJ2-1; 7 bases match TRBD2. J gave up 5 bases and V 6 bases, and 17 bases lay outside the gene matches. The CDR3 loop spans 17 amino acids. The germline gives CDR1 SGHRS, CDR2 YFSETQ. For the CDR3, the DNA is TGCGCCAGCAATCCTGACCTGGTGCAGCGGGGAGACAATGAGCAGTTCTTC. It yields the protein CASNPDLVQRGDNEQFF.

This chain links TRBV19 with TRBJ2-5, with TRBD1 identical over 9 bases. Looked up from germline, CDR1 is LNHDA and CDR2 is SQIVND (reference sequence). This CDR3 contains 14 residues. V shed 6 bases and J 2 bases; nucleotides not matched to a gene: 4. In DNA, the CDR3 is TGTGCCAGTAGGGGGACAGGGAGGCAAGAGACCCAGTACTTC. This sequence encodes CASRGTGRQETQYF.

V and J are TRBV19 and TRBJ1-1, with D tentatively TRBD1 (6 bases). CDR1 and CDR2 from the germline V gene are LNHDA and SQIVND (reference sequence). The germline V and J ends were trimmed by 9 bases and 0 bases, with 14 bases remaining between them. The CDR3 is made up of 14 amino acids. Written as DNA, the CDR3 is TGTGCCAGCGCGAACAGGGCTTTGAACACTGAAGCTTTCTTT. It encodes CASANRALNTEAFF.

This clonotype was counted only a few times. The chain is built from TRBV2 and TRBJ1-1; D is unclear. This CDR3 is built from 14 residues. From germline, CDR1 is SNHLY and CDR2 FYNNEI. The V end was cut by 4 bases, the J end by 4 bases, with 13 bases between. CDR3 DNA: TGTGCCAGCAGTGTGAAGGGCTGGAGCACTGAAGCTTTCTTT. Protein sequence: CASSVKGWSTEAFF.

The V call is TRBV7-9, the J call TRBJ2-5; no clear D gene. The CDR3 sequence is 12 residues long. Trimming left V 4 bases short and J 1 base short, with 4 bases between. Per the germline V gene, CDR1 is SEHNR and CDR2 is FQNEAQ (reference sequence). CDR3 in amino acids: CASSSVQETQYF. CDR3 DNA sequence: TGTGCCAGCAGCTCGGTCCAAGAGACCCAGTACTTC.

With regard to this clonotype: A much larger clonotype is one base distant, so this may be a read error. This chain uses TRBV5-4 with TRBJ1-2, with D possibly TRBD1 on 5 matching bases. V gave up 1 base and J gave up 4 bases, with 14 bases separating them. CDR1 and CDR2 (germline): SGHNT, YYREEE (reference sequence). This CDR3 contains 15 residues. The CDR3 DNA follows: TGTGCCAGCAGCTTGATAGGGGCGGAGCCCTATGGCTACACCTTC. Translating gives CASSLIGAEPYGYTF. Variable domain in full (rest from reference TRBV5-4 and TRBJ1-2): ETGVTQSPTHLIKTRGQQVTLRCSSQSGHNTVSWYQQALGQGPQFIFQYYREEENGRGNFPPRFSGLQFPNYSSELNVNALELDDSALYLCASSLIGAEPYGYTFGSGTRLTVV.

This clonotype was picked up many times. This chain links TRBV12-3 or TRBV12-4 with TRBJ1-2; 9 bases match TRBD1. J was trimmed by 8 bases and V by 5 bases; bases with no gene match: 12. The CDR3 runs 15 residues. The CDR3 DNA follows: TGTGCCAGCAGTCTCCCGGGACAGGGTTTAGAAGGCTACACCTTC. Translation: CASSLPGQGLEGYTF.

This chain links TRBV6-1 with TRBJ1-2, with TRBD1 as a possible D gene (5 bases). V was trimmed by 9 bases and J by 8 bases, leaving 16 bases between them. The CDR3 has 12 amino acids. Germline V gene lookup returns CDR1 MNHNS and CDR2 SASEGT. CDR3 nucleotide sequence: TGTGCCAGTTCCGTTAGTTGGGGGGGCTACACCTTC. Residues: CASSVSWGGYTF.

There are a few counts of this clonotype. The chain joins TRBV19 to TRBJ1-2, with D possibly matching TRBD1 (5 bases). CDR1 is LNHDA and CDR2 is SQIVND in the germline V gene (reference sequence). This CDR3 is built from 12 residues. Trimming shortened V by 4 bases and J by 8 bases, and 11 bases separated the two germline ends. The chain's CDR3 is CASSRGDRGYTF. The CDR3 DNA reads as TGTGCCAGTAGTAGGGGGGACCGGGGCTACACCTTC.

This clonotype showed up many times. The gene calls are TRBV6-1 and TRBJ1-5; weak D call: TRBD1 (6 bases). The CDR3 extends over 13 amino acids. In germline, CDR1 is MNHNS, CDR2 SASEGT. V lost 6 bases to trimming and J lost 5 bases, with 11 bases between them. The CDR3 DNA is TGTGCCAGCAGCAGGGGACGGGATCAGCCCCAGCATTTT. Residues: CASSRGRDQPQHF.

The DNA of the CDR3 is TGTGCCAGCTCACTCTTCAGGCCTCAGGGCCATGAAAAACTGTTTTTT. Translated: CASSLFRPQGHEKLFF. The chain is built from TRBV18 and TRBJ1-4; D possibly corresponds to TRBD1 (5 bases). V was trimmed by 4 bases and J by 6 bases, leaving 18 bases between them. Per germline, CDR1 KGHSH and CDR2 LQKENI. This CDR3 has 16 amino acids.

The chain is built from TRBV2 and TRBJ2-1; D unresolved. This CDR3 contains 13 residues. Germline lookup yields CDR1 SNHLY and CDR2 FYNNEI. With 4 bases removed from V and 2 bases from J, the gap between germline ends came to 6 bases. The CDR3 nucleotides read TGTGCCAGCAGTGGCAGTGCCTACAATGAGCAGTTCTTC. This sequence encodes CASSGSAYNEQFF.

J is TRBJ1-2 and V is TRBV25-1; D remains unclear. The V gene's germline CDR1 is MGHDK and CDR2 SYGVNS. The ends were cut back, 1 base at V and 2 bases at J, with 14 bases in the middle. The CDR3 has 16 amino acids. This CDR3 is CASSELRVRPNYGYTF. CDR3 in DNA: TGTGCCAGCAGTGAATTACGCGTTAGACCAAACTATGGCTACACCTTC.

This clonotype was detected once. It may be a read error: a sequence one base away is much more abundant. The V call is TRBV6-1, the J call TRBJ1-1; D remains ambiguous. Germline V gene data show CDR1 as MNHNS and CDR2 as SASEGT. CDR3 length: 15 residues. The CDR3 DNA reads as TGTGCCAGCAGTGAAGCGAGGCAGTTGAACACTGAAGCTCTCTTT. It encodes CASSEARQLNTEALF.

This CDR3 is CASSYRTDYEQYF. In nucleotides, the CDR3 is TGTGCCAGCAGCTATAGGACAGACTACGAGCAGTACTTC. The V call is TRBV7-8, the J call TRBJ2-7, with D possibly matching TRBD1 (6 bases). The germline V gene encodes CDR1 SGHVS and CDR2 FQNEAQ. Trimming removed 4 bases from V and 3 bases from J, with 10 bases in between. This CDR3 comprises 13 residues.

Note on this clonotype: This may be a read error: a much more frequent sequence differs by one nucleotide. This chain uses TRBV11-1 with TRBJ2-2; the D gene is possibly TRBD2 (6 bases). Germline assignment: CDR1 SGHAT and CDR2 FQDESV (reference sequence). The CDR3 has 16 residues. Here the CDR3 reads CASSLASGTGTGELLF. CDR3 in DNA: TGTGCCAGCAGCTTAGCGTCCGGGACTGGGACCGGGGAGCTGCTTTTT.